The clone carrying this T cell receptor beta chain was seen a few times. Its antigen is not known. The CDR3 is 13 residues long. In germline, CDR1 is SGHAT, CDR2 FQDESV (reference sequence). V gave up 1 base and J gave up 5 bases, with 9 bases separating them. Every PCR was spiked with synthetic TCR analog templates. Profiling relied on immunoSEQ multiplex PCR, and the TCRdb table lists in-frame clones only, not all of them. Of fewer than 50,000 clones in the sample, roughly four fifths were seen once. The time point was: pretreatment peripheral blood. The record originates from a study of PD-L1 blockade in urothelial cancer. Study overall: Patients commenced intravenous atezolizumab, 1,200 mg every 3 weeks, in about 2014.

Study observations and caveats: Prediction of better survival came from below-median pretreatment blood TCR clonality.

V usage is TRBV11-1 and J usage is TRBJ2-7; D might be TRBD1 (6 bases). This TCR derives from a man aged 65 to 85 with urothelial cancer. The sequencing here drew on PBMCs, taken around atezolizumab (anti-PD-L1) treatment. The CDR3 sequence is CASSLDRQDEQYF. As DNA, the CDR3 is TGTGCCAGCAGCTTAGATAGACAGGACGAGCAGTACTTC.